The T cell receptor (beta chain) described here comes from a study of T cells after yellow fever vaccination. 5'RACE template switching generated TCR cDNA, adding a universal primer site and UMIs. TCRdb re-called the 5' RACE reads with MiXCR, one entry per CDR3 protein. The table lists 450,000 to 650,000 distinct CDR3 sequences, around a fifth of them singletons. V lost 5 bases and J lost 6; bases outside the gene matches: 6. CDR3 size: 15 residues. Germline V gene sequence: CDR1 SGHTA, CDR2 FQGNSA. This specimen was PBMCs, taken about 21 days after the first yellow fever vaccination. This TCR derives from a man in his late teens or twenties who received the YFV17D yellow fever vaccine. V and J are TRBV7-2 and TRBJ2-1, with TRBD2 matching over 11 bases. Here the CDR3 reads CASSVTSGGGNEQFF. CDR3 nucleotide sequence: TGTGCCAGCAGCGTCACTAGCGGGGGAGGCAATGAGCAGTTCTTC.